The clone carrying this T cell receptor beta chain was counted at least ten times. Its antigen is unidentified. Germline V gene sequence: CDR1 SGHNT, CDR2 YENEEA. This CDR3 is 15 amino acids long. Trimming left V 0 bases short and J 1 base short, with 7 bases between. KT2, a clone with a known TCR, was spiked into unfractionated PBMC. Fixed numbers of PBMC received varying amounts of KT2 cells. These data originate in a study of quantifying T cell responses using KT2 cells. For the study at large: Reverse transcription used primers in the TCR alpha and beta constant regions. A predetermined fluorescence threshold ended the second PCR, run as a qPCR. Notes on the study in general: At about one KT2 cell per 100,000 PBMC, KT2 sequences were still detected.

A single-stranded UMI oligo with SP2 sequence was ligated to cDNA 3' ends. An equimolar mix of RC1.1 and RC1.2 primed the beta chain across TRBC1 and TRBC2. TCRdb processed the UMI-ligation and nested PCR reads anew with MiXCR; each CDR3 protein has one entry. In the table there are about 33,000 distinct CDR3 sequences, 10% of which are singletons. The source material was PBMCs spiked with cells of the T cell clone KT2. The clonotype originates from a human donor. The J gene is TRBJ1-5, the V gene TRBV11-3, with D maybe TRBD1 (6 bases). Here the CDR3 DNA reads TGTGCCAGCAGCTTAGAAGGACAGAGCAATCAGCCCCAGCATTTT. This gives the protein CASSLEGQSNQPQHF.